This is a list of T cell receptor beta chains from one sample in a study of glioma-infiltrating T cells. Via MiXCR, TCRdb re-called the multiplex PCR reads, giving one row per CDR3 protein. The sample consists of fewer than 500,000 distinct CDR3 sequences, roughly two fifths of them appearing once. Sequencing input: glioma tissue, nonneoplastic brain tissue, or PBMCs (not recorded which). The source of these receptors is a human donor with low-grade glioma or glioblastoma, undergoing nonglioma brain surgery, or in good health (not recorded which). CDR3s include the opening cysteine and the closing phenylalanine or tryptophan. D genes are given only for firm matches. The size of a clone is reported for some rows only, either as once, few or many, or as a class for expanded clones.

clone_size	v_call	j_call	d_call	cdr3_nt	cdr3_aa
few	TRBV4-2	TRBJ1-1	NA	TGTGCCAGCAGCCCGACCGAAACCCTTAAAGCTTTCTTT	CASSPTETLKAFF
few	TRBV28	TRBJ2-2	NA	TGTGCCAGCAGTCGAATCGGGACTCTCAACACCGGGGAGCTGTTTTTT	CASSRIGTLNTGELFF
few	TRBV24-1	TRBJ2-5	TRBD2	TGTGCCACCATCGAGACTAGCGGAGAAGAGACCCAGTACTTC	CATIETSGEETQYF
NA	TRBV27	TRBJ1-6	NA	TGTGCCAGCACCCCGGGGTCAGGGTGGATCTCCTATAATTCACAACTCCACTTT	CASTPGSGWISYNSQLHF
few	TRBV6-1	TRBJ1-2	NA	TGTGCCATCAGTGAATCGACTCAGGACCCTAACTATGGCTACACCTTC	CAISESTQDPNYGYTF
NA	TRBV7-2	TRBJ2-7	TRBD1	TGTGCCATCAGCCACCGCTGGGACAGGGGACTCTACGAGCAGTACTTC	CAISHRWDRGLYEQYF
NA	TRBV7-2	TRBJ2-7	TRBD2	TGTGCCAGCAGTTTTAGGTTAGCGGGAGGAGATCCCTACGAGAAGTACTTC	CASSFRLAGGDPYEKYF
few	TRBV7-2	TRBJ2-3	TRBD1	TGTGCCAGCAGCTTAGGTCCCAGGGGGACAGATACGCAGTATTTT	CASSLGPRGTDTQYF
NA	TRBV20-1	TRBJ2-7	NA	TGCAGTGCTAGAGATAATCAGGGCCCAGGGCTTGAGCAGTACTTC	CSARDNQGPGLEQYF
NA	TRBV24-1	TRBJ2-2	TRBD1	TGTGCCACCAGTGATCCCGGGACAGGGTACGGGGAGCTGTTTTTT	CATSDPGTGYGELFF
NA	TRBV6-2/TRBV6-3	TRBJ1-1	TRBD1	TGTGCCAGCAGTCCGACAGGGTCCCACACTGGAGCTTTCTTT	CASSPTGSHTGAFF
NA	TRBV29-1	TRBJ2-1	NA	TGCAGCGGTGCTAGAGCTCGCAGGGGTGAGCAGTTCTTC	CSGARARRGEQFF
NA	TRBV2	TRBJ2-2	NA	TGTGCCAGCAGACGTGCCGGGGAGCTGTTTTTT	CASRRAGELFF
few	TRBV18	TRBJ1-1	NA	TGTGCCAGCTCACCCCGGGACACGAACACTGAAGCTTTCTTT	CASSPRDTNTEAFF
few	TRBV27	TRBJ2-6	NA	TGTGCCAGCAGTTTATATGGGCTCGGTGGGGCCAACGTCCTGACTTTC	CASSLYGLGGANVLTF
NA	TRBV28	TRBJ2-2	NA	TGTGCCAGCAGCCCGCACCCCGGCAGGCTCGAAGGCACCGGGGAGCTGTTTTTT	CASSPHPGRLEGTGELFF
few	TRBV20-1	TRBJ2-1	TRBD1	TGCAGTGCTGTTGGACAGGTTCCCTACAATGAGCAGTTCTTC	CSAVGQVPYNEQFF
NA	TRBV7-2	TRBJ2-3	NA	TGTGCCAGCAGCTTAGTGAGCACACCGAGCACAGATACGCAGTATTTT	CASSLVSTPSTDTQYF
NA	TRBV4-1	TRBJ2-6	NA	TGCGCCAGCAGCCAAATTCTCTCTGGGGCCAACGTCCTGACTTTC	CASSQILSGANVLTF
once	TRBV4-2	TRBJ1-5	NA	TGTGCCAGCAGTGACAACTATAGCAATCAGCCCCAGCATTTT	CASSDNYSNQPQHF
NA	TRBV5-6	TRBJ1-2	NA	TGTGCCAGCACCTCGCCGGCCACCCCCTTCTATGGCTACACCTTC	CASTSPATPFYGYTF
many	TRBV27	TRBJ2-3	NA	TGTGCCAGCAGTTTAGGAGGGATCAGCACAGATACGCAGTATTTT	CASSLGGISTDTQYF
NA	TRBV6-1	TRBJ2-7	NA	TGTGCCAGCCGCCGGGCGGGGAGGATTAGGGACGAGCAGTACTTC	CASRRAGRIRDEQYF
few	TRBV20-1	TRBJ1-1	TRBD1	TGCAGTGCTGGACAGGGGGCGAAGACTGAAGCTTTCTTT	CSAGQGAKTEAFF
NA	TRBV7-9	TRBJ2-1	TRBD1	TGTGCCAGCAGCCCGAGGGGTGGGACAGGTGTCTATGAGCAGTTCTTC	CASSPRGGTGVYEQFF
few	TRBV12-3/TRBV12-4	TRBJ1-4	NA	TGTGCCAGCAGTTTTATCCGGGTTAATGAAAAACTGTTTTTT	CASSFIRVNEKLFF
NA	TRBV20-1	TRBJ2-7	TRBD1	TGCAGTGCTAGGGGACAGGGAAGCTCCTACGAGCAGTACTTC	CSARGQGSSYEQYF
NA	TRBV5-8	TRBJ2-5	NA	TGTGCCAGCAGCTCCACCCGCTGGGCCCAGTACTTC	CASSSTRWAQYF
NA	TRBV4-1	TRBJ2-7	TRBD2	TGCGCCAGCAGCGAAAGACTAGCGGGAACTTCAGGGGACTCCTACGAGCAGTACTTC	CASSERLAGTSGDSYEQYF
once	TRBV28	TRBJ1-3	NA	TGTGCCGGCAGTTTTGTGTACAGGGTATATGCTGCTGGAAACACCATATATTTT	CAGSFVYRVYAAGNTIYF
NA	TRBV20-1	TRBJ1-2	TRBD1	TGCAGTGCTAGAGCAAACCGGGACAGACACTATGGCTACACCTTC	CSARANRDRHYGYTF